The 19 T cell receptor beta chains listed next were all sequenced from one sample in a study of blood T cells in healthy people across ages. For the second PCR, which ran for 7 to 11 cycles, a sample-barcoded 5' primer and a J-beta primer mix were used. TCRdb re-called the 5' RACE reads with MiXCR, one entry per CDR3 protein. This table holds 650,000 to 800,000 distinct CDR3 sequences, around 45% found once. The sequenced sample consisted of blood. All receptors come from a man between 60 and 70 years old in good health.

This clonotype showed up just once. DNA of the CDR3: TGTGCCAGCAGCCCTACAGGGGTTGGGGCCTATGGCTACACCTTC. This codes for CASSPTGVGAYGYTF. This chain joins TRBV7-2 and TRBJ1-2, with 7 bases aligning to TRBD1. This CDR3 is 15 amino acids long. Looked up from germline, CDR1 is SGHTA and CDR2 is FQGNSA. The V gene end was trimmed by 5 bases and the J gene end by 4 bases; junction bases not matched to a gene: 10.

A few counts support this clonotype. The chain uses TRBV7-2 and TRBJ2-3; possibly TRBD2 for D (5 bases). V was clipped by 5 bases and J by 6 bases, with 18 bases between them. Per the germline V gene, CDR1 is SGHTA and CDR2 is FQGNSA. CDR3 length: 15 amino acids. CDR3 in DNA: TGTGCCAGCAGCCCCGTGGGCCCACCGGGGGATACGCAGTATTTT. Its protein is CASSPVGPPGDTQYF.

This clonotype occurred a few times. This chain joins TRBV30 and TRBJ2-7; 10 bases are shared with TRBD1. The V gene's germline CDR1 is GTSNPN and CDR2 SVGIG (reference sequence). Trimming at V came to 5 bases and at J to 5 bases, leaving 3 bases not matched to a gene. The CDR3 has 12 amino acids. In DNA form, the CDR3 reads TGTGCCTGGGGACAGGGGGGCCACGAGCAGTACTTC. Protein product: CAWGQGGHEQYF.

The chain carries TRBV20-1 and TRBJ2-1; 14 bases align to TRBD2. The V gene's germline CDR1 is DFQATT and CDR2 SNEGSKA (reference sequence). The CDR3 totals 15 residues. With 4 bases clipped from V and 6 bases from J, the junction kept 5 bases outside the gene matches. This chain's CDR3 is CSAMTSGGAINEQFF. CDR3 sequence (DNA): TGCAGTGCTATGACTAGCGGGGGGGCCATCAATGAGCAGTTCTTC.

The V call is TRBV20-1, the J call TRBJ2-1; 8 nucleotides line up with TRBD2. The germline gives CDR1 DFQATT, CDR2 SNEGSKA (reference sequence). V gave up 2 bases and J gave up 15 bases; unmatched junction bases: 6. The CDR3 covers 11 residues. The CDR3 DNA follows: TGCAGTGCTAGACGACCGGGACTAGGGTTCTTC. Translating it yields CSARRPGLGFF.

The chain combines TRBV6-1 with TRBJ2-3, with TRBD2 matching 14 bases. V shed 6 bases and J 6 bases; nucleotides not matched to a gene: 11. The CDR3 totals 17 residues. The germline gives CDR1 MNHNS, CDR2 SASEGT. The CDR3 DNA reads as TGTGCCAGCAGCCCCAGGACTAGCGGGGGGCCCTTGGATACGCAGTATTTT. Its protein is CASSPRTSGGPLDTQYF.

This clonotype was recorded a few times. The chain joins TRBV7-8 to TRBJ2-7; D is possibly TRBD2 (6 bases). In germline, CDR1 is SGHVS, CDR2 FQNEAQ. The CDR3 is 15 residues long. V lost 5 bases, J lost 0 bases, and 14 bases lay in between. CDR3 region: CASSPISGSSYEQYF. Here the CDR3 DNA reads TGTGCCAGCAGCCCAATTAGCGGCAGCTCCTACGAGCAGTACTTC.

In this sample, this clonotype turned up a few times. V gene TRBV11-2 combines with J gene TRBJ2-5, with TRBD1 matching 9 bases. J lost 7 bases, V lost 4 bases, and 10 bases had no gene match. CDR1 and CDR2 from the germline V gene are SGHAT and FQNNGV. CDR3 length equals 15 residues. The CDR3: CASSSDRGEGRTQYF. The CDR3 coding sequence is TGTGCCAGCAGCTCGGACAGGGGAGAGGGCCGGACCCAGTACTTC.

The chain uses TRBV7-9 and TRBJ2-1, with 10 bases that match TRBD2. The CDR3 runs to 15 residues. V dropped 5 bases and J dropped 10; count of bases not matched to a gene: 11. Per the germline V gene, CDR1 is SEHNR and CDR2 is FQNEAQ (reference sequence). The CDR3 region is CASSPRSGGAGEQFF. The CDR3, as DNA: TGTGCCAGCAGCCCAAGGAGCGGGGGGGCCGGGGAGCAGTTCTTC. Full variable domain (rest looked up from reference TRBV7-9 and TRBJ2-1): DTGVSQNPRHKITKRGQNVTFRCDPISEHNRLYWYRQTLGQGPEFLTYFQNEAQLEKSRLLSDRFSAERPKGSFSTLEIQRTEQGDSAMYLCASSPRSGGAGEQFFGPGTRLTVL.

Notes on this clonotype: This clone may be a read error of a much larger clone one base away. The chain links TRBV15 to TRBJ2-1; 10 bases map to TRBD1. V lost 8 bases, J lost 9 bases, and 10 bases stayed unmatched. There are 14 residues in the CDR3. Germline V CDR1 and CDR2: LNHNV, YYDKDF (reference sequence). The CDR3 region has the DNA TGTGCCACCGGCTCCGGGACAGGGGTGGGTGAGCAGTTCTTC. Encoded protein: CATGSGTGVGEQFF.

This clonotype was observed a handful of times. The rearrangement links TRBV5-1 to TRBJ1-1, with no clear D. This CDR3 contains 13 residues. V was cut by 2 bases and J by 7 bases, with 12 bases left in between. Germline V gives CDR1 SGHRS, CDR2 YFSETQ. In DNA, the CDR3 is TGCGCCAGCAGCTTAGAGGCCATACATGAAGCTTTCTTT. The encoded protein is CASSLEAIHEAFF. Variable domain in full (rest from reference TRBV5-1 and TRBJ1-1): KAGVTQTPRYLIKTRGQQVTLSCSPISGHRSVSWYQQTPGQGLQFLFEYFSETQRNKGNFPGRFSGRQFSNSRSEMNVSTLELGDSALYLCASSLEAIHEAFFGQGTRLTVV.

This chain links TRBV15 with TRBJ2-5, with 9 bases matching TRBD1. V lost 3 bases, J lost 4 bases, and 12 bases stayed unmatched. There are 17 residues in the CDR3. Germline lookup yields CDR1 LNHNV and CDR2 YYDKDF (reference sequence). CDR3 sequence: CATSRVAGTGFGETQYF. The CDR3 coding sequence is TGTGCCACCAGCAGGGTGGCCGGGACAGGGTTCGGAGAGACCCAGTACTTC.

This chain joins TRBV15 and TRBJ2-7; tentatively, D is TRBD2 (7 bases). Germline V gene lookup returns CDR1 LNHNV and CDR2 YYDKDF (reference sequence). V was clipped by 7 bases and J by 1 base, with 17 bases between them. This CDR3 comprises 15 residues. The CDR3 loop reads CATKRGGEGSYEQYF. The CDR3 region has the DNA TGTGCCACCAAGAGAGGGGGGGAAGGATCCTACGAGCAGTACTTC.

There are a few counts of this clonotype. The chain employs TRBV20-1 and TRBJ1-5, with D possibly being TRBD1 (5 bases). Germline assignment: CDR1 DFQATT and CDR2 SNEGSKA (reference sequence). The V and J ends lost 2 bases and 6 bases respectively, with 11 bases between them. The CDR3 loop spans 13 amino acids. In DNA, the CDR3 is TGCAGTGCTAGACAGGGAGGGGCTCAGCCCCAGCATTTT. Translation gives CSARQGGAQPQHF.

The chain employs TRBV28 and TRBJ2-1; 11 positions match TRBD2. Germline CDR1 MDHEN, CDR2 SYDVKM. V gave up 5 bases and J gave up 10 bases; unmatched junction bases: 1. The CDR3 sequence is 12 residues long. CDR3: CASSRLAGEQFF. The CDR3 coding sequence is TGTGCCAGCAGTCGACTAGCGGGGGAGCAGTTCTTC. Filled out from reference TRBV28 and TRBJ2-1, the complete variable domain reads DVKVTQSSRYLVKRTGEKVFLECVQDMDHENMFWYRQDPGLGLRLIYFSYDVKMKEKGDIPEGYSVSREKKERFSLILESASTNQTSMYLCASSRLAGEQFFGPGTRLTVL.

Here the CDR3 reads CASSHDPEGGTGEQYF. As DNA, the CDR3 is TGCGCCAGCAGCCACGATCCGGAGGGCGGTACAGGAGAGCAGTACTTC. This sequence joins TRBV4-3 and TRBJ2-7; D is possibly TRBD2 (6 bases). This CDR3 has 16 amino acids. V was trimmed by 3 bases and J by 7 bases, leaving 22 bases between them. Germline values: CDR1 LGHNA, CDR2 YSLEER.

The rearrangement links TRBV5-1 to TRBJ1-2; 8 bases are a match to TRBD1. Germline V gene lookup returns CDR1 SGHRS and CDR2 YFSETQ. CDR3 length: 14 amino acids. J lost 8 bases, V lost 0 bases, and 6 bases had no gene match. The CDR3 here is CASSLAGQVWGYTF. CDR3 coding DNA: TGCGCCAGCAGCTTGGCGGGACAGGTATGGGGCTACACCTTC.

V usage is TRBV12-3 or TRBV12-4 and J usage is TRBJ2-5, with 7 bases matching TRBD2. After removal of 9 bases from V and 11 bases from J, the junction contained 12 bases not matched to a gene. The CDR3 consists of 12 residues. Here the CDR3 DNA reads TGTGCCAGAAGTCTAGCGGAGGGAGAGCAGTACTTC. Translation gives CARSLAEGEQYF.

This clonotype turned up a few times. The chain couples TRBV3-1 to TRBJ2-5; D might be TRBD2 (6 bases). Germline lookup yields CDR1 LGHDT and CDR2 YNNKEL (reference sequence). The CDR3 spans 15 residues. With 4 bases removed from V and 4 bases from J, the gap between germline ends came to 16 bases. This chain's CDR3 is CASSRAGTHGETQYF. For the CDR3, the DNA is TGTGCCAGCAGCCGGGCCGGGACTCACGGAGAGACCCAGTACTTC.